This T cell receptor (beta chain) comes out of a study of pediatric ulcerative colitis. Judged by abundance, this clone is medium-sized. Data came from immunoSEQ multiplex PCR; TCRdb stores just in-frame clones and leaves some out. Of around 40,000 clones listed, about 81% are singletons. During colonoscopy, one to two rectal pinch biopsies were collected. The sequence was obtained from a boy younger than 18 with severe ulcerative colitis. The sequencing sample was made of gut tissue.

The CDR3 sequence is CASSSLPGREGVNTEAFF. The DNA of the CDR3 is TGTGCCAGCAGTTCCCTTCCGGGGCGTGAAGGGGTGAACACTGAAGCTTTCTTT. The chain is built from TRBV28 and TRBJ1-1; possible D gene TRBD1, 5 bases. Germline assignment: CDR1 MDHEN and CDR2 SYDVKM. V was clipped by 4 bases and J by 0 bases, with 21 bases between them. CDR3 length: 18 residues.